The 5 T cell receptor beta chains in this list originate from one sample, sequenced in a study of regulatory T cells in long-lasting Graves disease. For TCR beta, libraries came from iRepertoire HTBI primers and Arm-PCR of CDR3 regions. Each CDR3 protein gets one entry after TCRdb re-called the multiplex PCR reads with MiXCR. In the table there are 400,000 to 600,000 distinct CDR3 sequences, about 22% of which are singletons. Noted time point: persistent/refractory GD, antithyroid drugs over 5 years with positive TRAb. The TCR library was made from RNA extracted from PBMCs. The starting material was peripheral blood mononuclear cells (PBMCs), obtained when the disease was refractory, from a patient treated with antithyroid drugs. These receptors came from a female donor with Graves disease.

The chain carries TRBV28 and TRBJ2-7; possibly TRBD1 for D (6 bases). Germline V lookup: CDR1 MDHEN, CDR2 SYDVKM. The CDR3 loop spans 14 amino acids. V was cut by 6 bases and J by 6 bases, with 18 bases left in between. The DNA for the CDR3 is TGTGCCAGCAGCTCAGCGCCCGGACAGATCGAGCAGTACTTC. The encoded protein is CASSSAPGQIEQYF. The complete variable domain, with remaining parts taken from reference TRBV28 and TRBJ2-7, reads DVKVTQSSRYLVKRTGEKVFLECVQDMDHENMFWYRQDPGLGLRLIYFSYDVKMKEKGDIPEGYSVSREKKERFSLILESASTNQTSMYLCASSSAPGQIEQYFGPGTRLTVT.

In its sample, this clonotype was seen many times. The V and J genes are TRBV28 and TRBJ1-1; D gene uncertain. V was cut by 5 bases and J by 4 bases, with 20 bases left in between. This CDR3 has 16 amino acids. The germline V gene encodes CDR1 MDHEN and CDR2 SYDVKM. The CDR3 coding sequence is TGTGCCAGCAGTAGGGCGGACCCGGTTATAGGCACTGAAGCTTTCTTT. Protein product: CASSRADPVIGTEAFF.

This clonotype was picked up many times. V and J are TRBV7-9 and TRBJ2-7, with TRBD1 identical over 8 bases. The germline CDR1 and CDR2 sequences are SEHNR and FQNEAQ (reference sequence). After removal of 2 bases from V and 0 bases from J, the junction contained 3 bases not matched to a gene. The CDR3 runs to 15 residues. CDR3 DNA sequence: TGTGCCAGCAGCTTACAGGGACAGGTCTCCTACGAGCAGTACTTC. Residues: CASSLQGQVSYEQYF.

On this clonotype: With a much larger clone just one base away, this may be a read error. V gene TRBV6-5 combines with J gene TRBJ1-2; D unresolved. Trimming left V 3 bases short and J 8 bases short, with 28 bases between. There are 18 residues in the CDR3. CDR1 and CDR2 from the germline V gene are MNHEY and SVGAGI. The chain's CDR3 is CASSYPAWGNSAGSGYTF. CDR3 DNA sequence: TGTGCCAGCAGTTATCCCGCTTGGGGAAACTCGGCGGGATCCGGCTACACCTTC.

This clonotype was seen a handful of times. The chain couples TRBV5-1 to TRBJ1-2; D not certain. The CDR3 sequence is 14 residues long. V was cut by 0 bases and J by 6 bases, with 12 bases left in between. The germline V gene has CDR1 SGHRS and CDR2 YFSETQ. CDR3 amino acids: CASSLELRVDGYTF. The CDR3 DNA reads TGCGCCAGCAGCTTGGAATTGAGGGTTGATGGCTACACCTTC.